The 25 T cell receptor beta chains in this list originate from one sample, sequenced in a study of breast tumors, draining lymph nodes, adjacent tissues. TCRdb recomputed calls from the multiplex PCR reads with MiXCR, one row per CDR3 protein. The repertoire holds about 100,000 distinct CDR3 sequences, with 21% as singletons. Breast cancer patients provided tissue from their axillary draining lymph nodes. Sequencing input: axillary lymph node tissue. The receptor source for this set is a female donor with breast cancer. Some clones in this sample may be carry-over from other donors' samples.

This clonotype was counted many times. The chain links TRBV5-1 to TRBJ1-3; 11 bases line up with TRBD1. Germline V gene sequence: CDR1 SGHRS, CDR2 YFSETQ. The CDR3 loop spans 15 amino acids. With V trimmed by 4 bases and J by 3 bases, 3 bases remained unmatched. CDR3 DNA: TGCGCCAGCAGCAGGGACAGGGGGTTTGGAAACACCATATATTTT. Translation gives CASSRDRGFGNTIYF.

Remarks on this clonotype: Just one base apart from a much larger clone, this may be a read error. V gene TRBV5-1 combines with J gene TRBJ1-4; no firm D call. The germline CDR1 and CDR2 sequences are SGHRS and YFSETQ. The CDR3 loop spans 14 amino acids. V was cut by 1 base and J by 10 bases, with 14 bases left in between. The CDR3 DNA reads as TGCGCCAGCAGCTTGCACAGTGAGATCGGAAAACTGTTTTTT. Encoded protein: CASSLHSEIGKLFF. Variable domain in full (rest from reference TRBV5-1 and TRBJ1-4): KAGVTQTPRYLIKTRGQQVTLSCSPISGHRSVSWYQQTPGQGLQFLFEYFSETQRNKGNFPGRFSGRQFSNSRSEMNVSTLELGDSALYLCASSLHSEIGKLFFGSGTQLSVL.

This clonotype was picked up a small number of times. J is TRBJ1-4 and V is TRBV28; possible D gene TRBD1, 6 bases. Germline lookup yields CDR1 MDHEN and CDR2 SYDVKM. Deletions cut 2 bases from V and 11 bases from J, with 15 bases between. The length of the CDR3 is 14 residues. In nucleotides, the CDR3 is TGTGCCAGCAGTTTAGAGACAGGTTCGGGGAAACTGTTTTTT. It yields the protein CASSLETGSGKLFF.

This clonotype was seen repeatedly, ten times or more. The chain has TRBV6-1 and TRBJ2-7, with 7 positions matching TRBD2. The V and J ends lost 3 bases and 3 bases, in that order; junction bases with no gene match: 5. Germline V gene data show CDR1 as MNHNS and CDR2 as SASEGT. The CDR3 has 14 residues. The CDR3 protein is CASSEGEGRYEQYF. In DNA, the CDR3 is TGTGCCAGCAGTGAGGGGGAGGGCCGCTACGAGCAGTACTTC.

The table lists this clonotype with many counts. The CDR3 is CASSAILGGSETQYF. Here the CDR3 DNA reads TGTGCCAGCAGCGCAATCTTGGGCGGTTCGGAGACCCAGTACTTC. The chain employs TRBV7-9 and TRBJ2-5; D gene unclear. From germline, CDR1 is SEHNR and CDR2 FQNEAQ (reference sequence). The CDR3 covers 15 residues. Trimming stripped 5 bases from V and 5 bases from J, with 18 bases between.

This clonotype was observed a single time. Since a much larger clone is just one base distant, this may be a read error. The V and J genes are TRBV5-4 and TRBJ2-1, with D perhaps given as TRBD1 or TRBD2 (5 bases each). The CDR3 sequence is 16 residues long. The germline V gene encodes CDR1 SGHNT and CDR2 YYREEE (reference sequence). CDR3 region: CTSSLAWASGANEQFF. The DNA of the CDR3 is TGTACCAGCAGCTTGGCCTGGGCCTCCGGGGCCAATGAGCAGTTCTTC.

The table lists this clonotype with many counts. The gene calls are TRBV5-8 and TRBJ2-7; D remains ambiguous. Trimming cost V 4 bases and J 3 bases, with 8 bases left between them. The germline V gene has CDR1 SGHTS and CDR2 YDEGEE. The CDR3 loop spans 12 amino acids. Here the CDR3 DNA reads TGTGCCAGCAGCAAACCGGGCTACGAGCAGTACTTC. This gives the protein CASSKPGYEQYF.

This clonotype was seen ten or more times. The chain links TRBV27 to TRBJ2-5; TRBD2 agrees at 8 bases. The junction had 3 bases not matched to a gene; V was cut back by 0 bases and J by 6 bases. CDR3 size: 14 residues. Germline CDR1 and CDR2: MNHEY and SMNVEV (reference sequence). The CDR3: CASSLSSGMKTQYF. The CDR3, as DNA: TGTGCCAGCAGTTTATCTAGCGGGATGAAGACCCAGTACTTC.

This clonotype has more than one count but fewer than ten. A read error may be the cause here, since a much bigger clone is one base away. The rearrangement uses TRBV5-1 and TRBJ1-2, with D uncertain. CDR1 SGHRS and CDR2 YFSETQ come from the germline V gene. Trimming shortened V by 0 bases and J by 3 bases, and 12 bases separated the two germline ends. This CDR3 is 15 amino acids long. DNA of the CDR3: TGCGCCAGCAGCTTGGAGGTCAACTCTGACTATGGCTACACCTTC. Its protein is CASSLEVNSDYGYTF.

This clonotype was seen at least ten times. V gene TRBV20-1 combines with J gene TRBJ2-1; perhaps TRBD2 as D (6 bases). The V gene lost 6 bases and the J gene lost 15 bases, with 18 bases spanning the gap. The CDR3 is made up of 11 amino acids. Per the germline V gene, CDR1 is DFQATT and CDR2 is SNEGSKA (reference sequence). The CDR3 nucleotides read TGCAGTGCGGAAGACCGGGACTCTCGGTTCTTC. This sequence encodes CSAEDRDSRFF.

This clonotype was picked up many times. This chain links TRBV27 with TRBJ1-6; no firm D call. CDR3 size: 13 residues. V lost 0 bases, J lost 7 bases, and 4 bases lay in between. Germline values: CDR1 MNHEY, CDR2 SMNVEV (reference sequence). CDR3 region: CASSLSPNSPLHF. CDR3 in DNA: TGTGCCAGCAGTTTATCTCCCAATTCACCCCTCCACTTT.

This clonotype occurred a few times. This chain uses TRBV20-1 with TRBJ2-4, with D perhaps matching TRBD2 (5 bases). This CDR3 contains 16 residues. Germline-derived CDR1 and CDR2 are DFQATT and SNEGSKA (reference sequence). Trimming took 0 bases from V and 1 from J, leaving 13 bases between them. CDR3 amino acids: CSAREVTKTAKNIQYF. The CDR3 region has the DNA TGCAGTGCTAGAGAAGTGACTAAGACGGCCAAAAACATTCAGTACTTC.

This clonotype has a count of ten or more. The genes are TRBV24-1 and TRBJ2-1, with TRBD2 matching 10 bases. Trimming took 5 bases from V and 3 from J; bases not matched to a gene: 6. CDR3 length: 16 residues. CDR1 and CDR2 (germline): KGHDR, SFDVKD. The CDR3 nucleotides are TGTGCCACCAGTGCTGCAGCGGGAGGGGGCTACAATGAGCAGTTCTTC. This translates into CATSAAAGGGYNEQFF.

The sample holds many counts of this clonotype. This chain's CDR3 is CASSSRDSRSYEQYF. In DNA form, the CDR3 reads TGTGCCAGCAGCTCCCGGGACAGCCGTTCCTACGAGCAGTACTTC. The rearrangement joins TRBV5-8 to TRBJ2-7; 7 nucleotides align to TRBD1. The J segment lost 1 base and the V segment lost 3 bases, leaving 7 bases of the junction unmatched. Germline V gene lookup returns CDR1 SGHTS and CDR2 YDEGEE. CDR3 length equals 15 residues. Using reference TRBV5-8 and TRBJ2-7 for the parts outside the CDR3, the full variable domain is EAGVTQSPTHLIKTRGQQATLRCSPISGHTSVYWYQQALGLGLQFLLWYDEGEERNRGNFPPRFSGRQFPNYSSELNVNALELEDSALYLCASSSRDSRSYEQYFGPGTRLTVT.

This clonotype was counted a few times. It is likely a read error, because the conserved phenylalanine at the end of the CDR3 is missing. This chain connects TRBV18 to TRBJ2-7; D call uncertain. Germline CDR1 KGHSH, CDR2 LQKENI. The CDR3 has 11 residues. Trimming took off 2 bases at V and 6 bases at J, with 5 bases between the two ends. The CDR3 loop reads CASSPETEQYL. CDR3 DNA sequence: TGTGCCAGCTCACCAGAGACCGAGCAGTACCTC.

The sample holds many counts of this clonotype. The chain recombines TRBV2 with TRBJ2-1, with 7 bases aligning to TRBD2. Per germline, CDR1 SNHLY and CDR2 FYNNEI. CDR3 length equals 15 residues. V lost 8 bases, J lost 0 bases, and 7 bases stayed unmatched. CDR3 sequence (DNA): TGTGCCAGCGGAGAGGGACTACGCTCCTACAATGAGCAGTTCTTC. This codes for CASGEGLRSYNEQFF.

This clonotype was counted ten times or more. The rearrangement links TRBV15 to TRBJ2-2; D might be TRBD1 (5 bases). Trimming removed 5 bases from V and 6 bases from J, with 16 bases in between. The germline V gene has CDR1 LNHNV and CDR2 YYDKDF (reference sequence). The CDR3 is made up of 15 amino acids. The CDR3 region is CATSAHRVGAGELFF. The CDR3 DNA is TGTGCCACCAGCGCCCATCGGGTAGGGGCCGGGGAGCTGTTTTTT.

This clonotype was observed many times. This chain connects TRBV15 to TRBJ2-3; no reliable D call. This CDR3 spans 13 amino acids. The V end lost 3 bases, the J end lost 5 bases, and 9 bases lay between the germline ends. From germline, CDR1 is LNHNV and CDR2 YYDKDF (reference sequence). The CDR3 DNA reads TGTGCCACCAGCAGCCCTCTGGGAGATACGCAGTATTTT. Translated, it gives CATSSPLGDTQYF.

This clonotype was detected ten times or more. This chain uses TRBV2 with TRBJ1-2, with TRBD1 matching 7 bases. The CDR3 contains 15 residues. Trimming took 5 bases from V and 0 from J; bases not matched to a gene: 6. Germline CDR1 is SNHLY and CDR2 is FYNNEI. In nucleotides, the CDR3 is TGTGCCAGCAGTACCCGACAGGGAGCTAACTATGGCTACACCTTC. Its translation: CASSTRQGANYGYTF. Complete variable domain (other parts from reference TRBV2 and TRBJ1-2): EPEVTQTPSHQVTQMGQEVILRCVPISNHLYFYWYRQILGQKVEFLVSFYNNEISEKSEIFDDQFSVERPDGSNFTLKIRSTKLEDSAMYFCASSTRQGANYGYTFGSGTRLTVV.

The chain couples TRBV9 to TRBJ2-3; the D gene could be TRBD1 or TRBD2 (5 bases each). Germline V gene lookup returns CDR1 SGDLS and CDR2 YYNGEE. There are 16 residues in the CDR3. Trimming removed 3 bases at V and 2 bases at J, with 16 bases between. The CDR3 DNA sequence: TGTGCCAGCAGCGCCCATCCGGGACCACACACAGATACGCAGTATTTT. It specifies CASSAHPGPHTDTQYF. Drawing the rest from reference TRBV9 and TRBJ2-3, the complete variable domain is DSGVTQTPKHLITATGQRVTLRCSPRSGDLSVYWYQQSLDQGLQFLIQYYNGEERAKGNILERFSAQQFPDLHSELNLSSLELGDSALYFCASSAHPGPHTDTQYFGPGTRLTVL.

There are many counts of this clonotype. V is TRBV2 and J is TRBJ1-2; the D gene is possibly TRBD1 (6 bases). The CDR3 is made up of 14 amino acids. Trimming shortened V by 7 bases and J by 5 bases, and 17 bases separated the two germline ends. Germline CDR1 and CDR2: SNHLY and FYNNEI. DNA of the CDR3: TGTGCCAGCATCGAAACAGGGTATCGGTATGGCTACACCTTC. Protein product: CASIETGYRYGYTF. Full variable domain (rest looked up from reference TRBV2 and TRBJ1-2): EPEVTQTPSHQVTQMGQEVILRCVPISNHLYFYWYRQILGQKVEFLVSFYNNEISEKSEIFDDQFSVERPDGSNFTLKIRSTKLEDSAMYFCASIETGYRYGYTFGSGTRLTVV.

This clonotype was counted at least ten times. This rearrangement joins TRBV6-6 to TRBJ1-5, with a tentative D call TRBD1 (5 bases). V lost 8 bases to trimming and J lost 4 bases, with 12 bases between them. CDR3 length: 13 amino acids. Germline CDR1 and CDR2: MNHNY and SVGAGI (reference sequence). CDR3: CASGTTLNQPQHF. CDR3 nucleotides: TGTGCCAGCGGGACTACCCTAAATCAGCCCCAGCATTTT.

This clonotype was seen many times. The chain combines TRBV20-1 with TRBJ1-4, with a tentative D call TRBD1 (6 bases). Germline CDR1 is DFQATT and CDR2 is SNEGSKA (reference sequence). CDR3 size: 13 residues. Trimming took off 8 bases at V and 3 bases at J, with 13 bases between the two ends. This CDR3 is CSPHRAANEKLFF. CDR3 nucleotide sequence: TGCAGTCCCCACAGGGCTGCTAATGAAAAACTGTTTTTT.

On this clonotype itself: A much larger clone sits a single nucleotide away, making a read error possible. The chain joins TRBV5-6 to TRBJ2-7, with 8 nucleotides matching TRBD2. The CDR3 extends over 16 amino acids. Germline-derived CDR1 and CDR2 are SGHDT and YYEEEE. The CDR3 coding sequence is TGTGCCGGCAGCTTGATTCCTAGCGGGCTCTCCTACGAGCAGTACTTC. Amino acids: CAGSLIPSGLSYEQYF.

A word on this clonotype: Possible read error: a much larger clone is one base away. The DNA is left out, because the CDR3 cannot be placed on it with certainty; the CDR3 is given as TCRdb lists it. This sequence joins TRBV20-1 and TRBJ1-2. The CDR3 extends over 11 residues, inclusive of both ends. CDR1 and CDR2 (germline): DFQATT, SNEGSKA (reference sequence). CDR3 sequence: CSSWRDYGCTF.